These 9 T cell receptor beta chains originate from one sample sequenced in a study of CD4+ T cells in melanoma. TCRdb's copy holds only in-frame clones and misses some; the assay was immunoSEQ multiplex PCR. The sample lists 110,000 to 150,000 clones; about 93% were seen once. The receptors here all came from a human donor with melanoma.

Comment on this clone: Mismatch with germline at one junction end may stem from a read error. The chain couples TRBV11-2 to TRBJ2-5; 7 positions agree with TRBD2. CDR1 is SGHAT, CDR2 FQNNGV, per germline. The CDR3 loop spans 13 amino acids. CDR3 region: CASSLGEGGYDHF. For the CDR3, the DNA is TGTGCCAGCAGCTTAGGAGAGGGAGGGTACGATCACTTC.

This clone was recorded once. The CDR3 protein is CASSLVGGQPQHF. CDR3 DNA: TGTGCCAGCAGCTTAGTCGGAGGACAGCCCCAGCATTTT. This chain uses TRBV11-2 with TRBJ1-5; D unresolved. This CDR3 is built from 13 residues. V was pared by 1 base and J by 7 bases, with 8 bases between. The germline V gene has CDR1 SGHAT and CDR2 FQNNGV.

The chain employs TRBV5-1 and TRBJ2-3; 7 positions match TRBD1. Germline-derived CDR1 and CDR2 are SGHRS and YFSETQ. The CDR3 spans 14 residues. Germline trimming cut 4 bases from V and 0 bases from J; bases unmatched to any gene: 2. CDR3 DNA: TGCGCCAGCAGCGGGGGACAGAGCACAGATACGCAGTATTTT. Its translation is CASSGGQSTDTQYF.

V usage is TRBV5-1 and J usage is TRBJ1-1; D unclear. The germline V gene encodes CDR1 SGHRS and CDR2 YFSETQ. This CDR3 has 14 amino acids. V was cut by 2 bases and J by 1 base, with 9 bases left in between. The CDR3 spells CASSLLQANTEAFF. The CDR3 DNA follows: TGCGCCAGCAGCTTACTCCAGGCGAACACTGAAGCTTTCTTT. The full variable domain, its missing parts supplied by reference TRBV5-1 and TRBJ1-1, is KAGVTQTPRYLIKTRGQQVTLSCSPISGHRSVSWYQQTPGQGLQFLFEYFSETQRNKGNFPGRFSGRQFSNSRSEMNVSTLELGDSALYLCASSLLQANTEAFFGQGTRLTVV.

The chain employs TRBV11-1 and TRBJ2-1, with 7 positions matching TRBD2. Germline CDR1 and CDR2: SGHAT and FQDESV (reference sequence). V shed 5 bases and J 6 bases; nucleotides not matched to a gene: 13. This CDR3 contains 16 residues. CDR3 sequence: CASSDISGTTVNEQFF. DNA of the CDR3: TGTGCCAGCAGCGACATTTCCGGGACTACCGTCAATGAGCAGTTCTTC. The complete variable domain, with remaining parts taken from reference TRBV11-1 and TRBJ2-1, reads EAEVAQSPRYKITEKSQAVAFWCDPISGHATLYWYRQILGQGPELLVQFQDESVVDDSQLPKDRFSAERLKGVDSTLKIQPAELGDSAMYLCASSDISGTTVNEQFFGPGTRLTVL.

The chain is built from TRBV18 and TRBJ2-1; maybe TRBD1 (6 bases). CDR3 length: 13 residues. From germline, CDR1 is KGHSH and CDR2 LQKENI. V dropped 5 bases and J dropped 9 bases, with 14 bases sitting between them. CDR3 sequence (DNA): TGTGCCAGCTCAGGAACAGGGTTTACTGAGCAGTTCTTC. It codes for CASSGTGFTEQFF.

The chain links TRBV5-4 to TRBJ2-7; D is perhaps TRBD1 or TRBD2 (5 bases each). Deletions cut 4 bases from V and 4 bases from J, with 15 bases between. CDR1 SGHNT and CDR2 YYREEE come from the germline V gene (reference sequence). The CDR3 is 14 residues long. CDR3: CASSDPGALYEQYF. In DNA form, the CDR3 reads TGTGCCAGCAGCGACCCCGGGGCCCTATACGAGCAGTACTTC.

The chain has TRBV5-1 and TRBJ1-1, with D possibly being TRBD1 (5 bases). This CDR3 spans 14 amino acids. In germline, CDR1 is SGHRS, CDR2 YFSETQ. V lost 3 bases, J lost 3 bases, and 12 bases lay in between. The CDR3 is CASSSQGPDTEAFF. DNA for the CDR3: TGCGCCAGCAGCTCTCAGGGACCGGACACTGAAGCTTTCTTT.

The genes are TRBV2 and TRBJ1-2; D possibly corresponds to TRBD1 (5 bases). This CDR3 region has 13 residues. V was pared by 7 bases and J by 7 bases, with 16 bases between. Germline V lookup: CDR1 SNHLY, CDR2 FYNNEI. CDR3 amino acids: CASKEVGGGGYTF. For the CDR3, the DNA is TGTGCCAGCAAGGAGGTGGGGGGAGGTGGCTACACCTTC. Drawing the rest from reference TRBV2 and TRBJ1-2, the complete variable domain is EPEVTQTPSHQVTQMGQEVILRCVPISNHLYFYWYRQILGQKVEFLVSFYNNEISEKSEIFDDQFSVERPDGSNFTLKIRSTKLEDSAMYFCASKEVGGGGYTFGSGTRLTVV.